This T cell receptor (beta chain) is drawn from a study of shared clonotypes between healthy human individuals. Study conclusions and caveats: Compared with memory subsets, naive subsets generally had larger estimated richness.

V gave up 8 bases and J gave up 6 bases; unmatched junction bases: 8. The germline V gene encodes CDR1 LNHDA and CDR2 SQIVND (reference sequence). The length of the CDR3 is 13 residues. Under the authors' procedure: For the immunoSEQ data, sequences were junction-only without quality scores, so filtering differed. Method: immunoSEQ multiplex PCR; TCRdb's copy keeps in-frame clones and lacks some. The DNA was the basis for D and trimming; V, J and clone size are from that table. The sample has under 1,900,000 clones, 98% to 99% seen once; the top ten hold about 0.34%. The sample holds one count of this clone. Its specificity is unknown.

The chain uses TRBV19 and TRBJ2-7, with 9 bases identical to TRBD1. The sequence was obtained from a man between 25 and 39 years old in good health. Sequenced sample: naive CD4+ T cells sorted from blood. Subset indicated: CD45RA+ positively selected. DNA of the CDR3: TGTGCCAGTGCTACCGGGACAGGGAGCGAGCAGTACTTC. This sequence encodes CASATGTGSEQYF. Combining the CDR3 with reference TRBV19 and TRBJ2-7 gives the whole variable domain DGGITQSPKYLFRKEGQNVTLSCEQNLNHDAMYWYRQDPGQGLRLIYYSQIVNDFQKGDIAEGYSVSREKKESFPLTVTSAQKNPTAFYLCASATGTGSEQYFGPGTRLTVT.